This T cell receptor beta chain was sequenced for a study of response to subunit inactivated influenza vaccine. Study-level points and caveats: Each seasonal influenza vaccination, the authors suggested, recruits few new T cells.

This clonotype has at least ten counts. No antigen is known for it. The germline V gene has CDR1 LGHDT and CDR2 YNNKEL (reference sequence). V was trimmed by 5 bases and J by 4 bases, leaving 11 bases between them. There are 13 residues in the CDR3. TCRdb itself ran the RT-PCR reads through MiXCR, one entry per CDR3 protein. The sample has about 700,000 distinct CDR3 sequences, around 15% seen once. The chain has TRBV3-1 and TRBJ2-5, with D possibly matching TRBD1 (6 bases). The sample consisted of PBMCs from blood, taken less than 15 days before vaccination. The clonotype originates from a man between 50 and 59 years old who received an inactivated influenza vaccine. This CDR3 is CASSLQGSETQYF. CDR3 in DNA: TGTGCCAGCAGCTTACAGGGTTCAGAGACCCAGTACTTC.